Shown below are 3 T cell receptor beta chains from a single sample sequenced in a study of blood T cell repertoires in COVID-19. Libraries were prepared by immunoSEQ multiplex PCR; TCRdb keeps only in-frame clonotypes and omits some of them. This table holds hundreds of thousands of clones, about 80% found once. The sample consisted of peripheral blood. The receptors were gathered from a woman at least 80 years old with acute or convalescent COVID-19.

The chain recombines TRBV19 with TRBJ2-1, with TRBD2 matching 14 bases. This CDR3 comprises 21 residues. The trim removed 6 bases at V and 3 bases at J, leaving 19 bases unmatched. Germline assignment: CDR1 LNHDA and CDR2 SQIVND (reference sequence). CDR3 DNA: TGTGCCAGTAGAGTGGGCGCGGCGGGACTAGCGGGAGTCCCCCACTACAATGAGCAGTTCTTC. Encoded protein: CASRVGAAGLAGVPHYNEQFF.

The V and J genes are TRBV5-4 and TRBJ2-3; 7 positions match TRBD1. There are 15 residues in the CDR3. V was clipped by 0 bases and J by 2 bases; unmatched bases: 3. Looked up from germline, CDR1 is SGHNT and CDR2 is YYREEE (reference sequence). The CDR3 DNA reads as TGTGCCAGCAGCTTGGAGGGGGCCCCCACAGATACGCAGTATTTT. Protein product: CASSLEGAPTDTQYF.

This clone was detected a few times. The gene calls are TRBV19 and TRBJ1-3, with D perhaps TRBD1 (6 bases). V lost 7 bases and J 3 bases, leaving 19 bases between the germline ends. This CDR3 region has 16 residues. From germline, CDR1 is LNHDA and CDR2 SQIVND (reference sequence). The CDR3 sequence is CASTPYRRGHGNTIYF. CDR3 coding DNA: TGTGCCAGTACTCCTTATCGCAGGGGCCATGGAAACACCATATATTTT.